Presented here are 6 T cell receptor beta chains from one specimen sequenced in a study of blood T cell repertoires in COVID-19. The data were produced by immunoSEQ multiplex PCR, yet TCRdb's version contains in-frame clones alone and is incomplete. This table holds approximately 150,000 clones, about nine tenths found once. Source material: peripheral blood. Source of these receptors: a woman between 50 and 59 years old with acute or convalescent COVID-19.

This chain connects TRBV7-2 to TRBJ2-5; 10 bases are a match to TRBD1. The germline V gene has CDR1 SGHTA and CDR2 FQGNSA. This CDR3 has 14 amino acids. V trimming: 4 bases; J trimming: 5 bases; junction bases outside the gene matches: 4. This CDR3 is CASSSGQGRETQYF. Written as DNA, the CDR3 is TGTGCCAGCAGCTCGGGACAGGGGAGGGAGACCCAGTACTTC.

The DNA for the CDR3 is TGTGCCAGCAGCTTCACGGTCAGGGGGTGGCTTGGCTACACCTTC. This encodes CASSFTVRGWLGYTF. The rearrangement links TRBV7-9 to TRBJ1-2; 7 nucleotides agree with TRBD1. The CDR3 consists of 15 residues. Germline V lookup: CDR1 SEHNR, CDR2 FQNEAQ (reference sequence). V shed 3 bases and J 7 bases; nucleotides not matched to a gene: 11.

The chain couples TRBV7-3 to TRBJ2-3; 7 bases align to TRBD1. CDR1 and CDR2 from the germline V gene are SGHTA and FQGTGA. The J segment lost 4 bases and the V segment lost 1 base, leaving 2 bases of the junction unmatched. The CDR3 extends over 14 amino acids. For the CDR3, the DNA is TGTGCCAGCAGCTTAAGCCAGGGGGCAGATACGCAGTATTTT. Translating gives CASSLSQGADTQYF.

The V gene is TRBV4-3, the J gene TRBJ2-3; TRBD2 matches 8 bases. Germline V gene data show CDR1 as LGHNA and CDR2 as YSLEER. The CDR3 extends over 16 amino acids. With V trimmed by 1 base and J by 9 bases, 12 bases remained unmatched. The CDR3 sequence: CASSQGQGTSGGTQYF. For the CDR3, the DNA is TGCGCCAGCAGCCAAGGGCAAGGGACATCGGGGGGGACGCAGTATTTT.

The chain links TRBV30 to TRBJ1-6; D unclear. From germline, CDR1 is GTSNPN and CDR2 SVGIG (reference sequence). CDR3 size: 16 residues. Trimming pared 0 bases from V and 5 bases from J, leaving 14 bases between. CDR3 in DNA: TGTGCCTGGAGTGTTTTATCGTGGCAGAATAATTCACCCCTCCACTTT. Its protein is CAWSVLSWQNNSPLHF.

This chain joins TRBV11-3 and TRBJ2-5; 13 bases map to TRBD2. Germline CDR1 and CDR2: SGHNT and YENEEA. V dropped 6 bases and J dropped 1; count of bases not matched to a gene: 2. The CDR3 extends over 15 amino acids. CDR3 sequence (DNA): TGTGCCAGCAGGACTAGCGGGGGGATCCAAGAGACCCAGTACTTC. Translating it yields CASRTSGGIQETQYF.